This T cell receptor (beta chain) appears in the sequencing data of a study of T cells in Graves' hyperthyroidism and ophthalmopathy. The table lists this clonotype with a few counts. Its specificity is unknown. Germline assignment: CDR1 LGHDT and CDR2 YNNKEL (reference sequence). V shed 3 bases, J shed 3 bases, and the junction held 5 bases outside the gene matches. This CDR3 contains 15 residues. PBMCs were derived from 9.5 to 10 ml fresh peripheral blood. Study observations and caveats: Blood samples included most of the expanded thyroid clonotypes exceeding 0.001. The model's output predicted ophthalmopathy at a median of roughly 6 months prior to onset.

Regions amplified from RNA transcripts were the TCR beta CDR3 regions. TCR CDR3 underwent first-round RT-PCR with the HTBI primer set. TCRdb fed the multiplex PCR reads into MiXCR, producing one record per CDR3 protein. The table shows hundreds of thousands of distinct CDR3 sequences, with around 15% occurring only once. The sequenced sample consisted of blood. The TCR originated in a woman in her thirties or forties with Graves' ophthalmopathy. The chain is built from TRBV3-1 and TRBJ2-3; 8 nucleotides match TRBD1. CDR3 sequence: CASSQDRAGTDTQYF. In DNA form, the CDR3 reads TGTGCCAGCAGCCAGGACAGGGCGGGTACAGATACGCAGTATTTT.